The TCR beta chain described here comes from a study of T cell repertoires in cytomegalovirus infection. Overall study: The authors used CMV epitopes that were HLA-C-restricted (recently identified) and HLA-B-restricted (well studied). A matching HLA type, together with CMV infection, was signaled by public TCR beta signatures.

CDR3 length: 15 amino acids. The germline V gene has CDR1 LGHNT and CDR2 FRNRAP. Trimming cost V 6 bases and J 2 bases; bases outside gene matches: 6. This clonotype was counted only a few times. Its target is unknown. TCRdb called the reads again in MiXCR, with one record for every CDR3 protein. This repertoire shows 570,000 or so distinct CDR3 sequences, almost 40% found once; its top ten account for roughly 50%. The study's findings and limits: Ex vivo, HLA-C-restricted CMV-specific TCR beta clonotypes prevailed over the rest of the response. Carriers of CMV and the relevant HLA type were discriminated by public TCR beta frequency.

The sequence was collected from a human donor in good health (CMV status not recorded). Some clones in this sample may be carry-over from other donors' samples. The specimen comprised cultured PBMCs, sampled from culture after CMV antigen stimulation. The chain links TRBV12-5 to TRBJ2-5; the match to TRBD2 covers 10 bases. The CDR3 DNA is TGTGCTAGTGGCCGGACTAGCGGACAACAAGAGACCCAGTACTTC. Its protein product is CASGRTSGQQETQYF.